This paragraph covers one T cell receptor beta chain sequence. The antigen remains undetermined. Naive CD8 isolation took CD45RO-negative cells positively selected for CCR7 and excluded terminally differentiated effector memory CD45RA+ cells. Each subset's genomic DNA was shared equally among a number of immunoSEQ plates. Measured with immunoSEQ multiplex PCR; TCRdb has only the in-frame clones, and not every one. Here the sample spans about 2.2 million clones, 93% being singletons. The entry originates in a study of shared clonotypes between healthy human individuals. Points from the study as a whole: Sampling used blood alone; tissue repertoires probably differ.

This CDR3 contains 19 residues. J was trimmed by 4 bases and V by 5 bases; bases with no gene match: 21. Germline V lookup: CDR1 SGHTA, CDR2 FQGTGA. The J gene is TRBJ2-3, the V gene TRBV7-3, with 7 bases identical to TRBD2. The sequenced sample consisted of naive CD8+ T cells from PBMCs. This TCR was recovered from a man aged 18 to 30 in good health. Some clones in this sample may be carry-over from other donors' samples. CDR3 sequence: CASSPSPRAGGRIPDTQYF. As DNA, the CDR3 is TGTGCCAGCAGCCCCTCCCCCAGAGCGGGCGGGAGAATCCCAGATACGCAGTATTTT.